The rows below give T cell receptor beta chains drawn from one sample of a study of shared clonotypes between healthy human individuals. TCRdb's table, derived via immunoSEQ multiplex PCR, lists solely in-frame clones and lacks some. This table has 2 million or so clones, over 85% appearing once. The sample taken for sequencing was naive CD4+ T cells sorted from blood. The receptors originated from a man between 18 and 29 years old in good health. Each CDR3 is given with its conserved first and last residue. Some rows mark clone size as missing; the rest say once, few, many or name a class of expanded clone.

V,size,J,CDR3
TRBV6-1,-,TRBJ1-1,CASTSVNTEAFF
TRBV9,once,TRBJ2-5,CASSVGWTSGGQETQYF
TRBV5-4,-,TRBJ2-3,CASSLLGTDTQYF
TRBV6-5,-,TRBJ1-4,CASGRGKANEKLFF
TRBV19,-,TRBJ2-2,CASIRLGTGELFF
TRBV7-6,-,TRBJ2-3,CASSSTSGADTQYF
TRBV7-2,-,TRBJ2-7,CASSLVETSGYEQYF
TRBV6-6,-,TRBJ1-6,CASSPPLVNSPLHF
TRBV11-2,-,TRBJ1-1,CASSFSYGTALMNTEAFF
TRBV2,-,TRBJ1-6,CASSPGQGDSPLHF
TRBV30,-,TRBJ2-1,CAWGRLVTYNEQFF
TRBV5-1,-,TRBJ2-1,CASTPSGSVFNEQFF
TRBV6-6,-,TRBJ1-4,CASSSPPNEKLFF
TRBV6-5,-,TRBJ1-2,CASSDGGGYTF
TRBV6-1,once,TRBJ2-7,CASSQQGKQYF
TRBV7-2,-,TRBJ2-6,CASSQPSGISGANVLTF
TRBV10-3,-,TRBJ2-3,CAISDRQGTRDTQYF
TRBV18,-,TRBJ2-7,CASSPTGSSGQYF
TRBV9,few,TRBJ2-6,CASSFTRSGANVLTF
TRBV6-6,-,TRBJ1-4,CASSYSIGRVEEKLFF
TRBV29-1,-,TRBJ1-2,CSVNRVQGYTF
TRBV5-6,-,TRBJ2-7,CASSLVKGIYEQYF
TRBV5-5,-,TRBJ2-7,CASSFRVDRVEQYF
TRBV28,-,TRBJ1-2,CASSLAASGPYGYTF
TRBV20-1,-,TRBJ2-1,CSARRGEMPFF
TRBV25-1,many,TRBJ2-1,CASSLAGYNEQFF
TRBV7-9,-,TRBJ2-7,CASSPLGQSYEQYF
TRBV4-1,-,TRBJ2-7,CASSRSSGGASYEQYF
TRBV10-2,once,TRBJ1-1,CASRQTGWNTEAFF
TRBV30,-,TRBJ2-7,CAWSVHGGNYEQYF
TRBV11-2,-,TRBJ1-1,CASSLSKLNTEAFF
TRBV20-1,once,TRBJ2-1,CSATPQDEQFF
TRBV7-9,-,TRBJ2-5,CASSLTTSGQETQYF
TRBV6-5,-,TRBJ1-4,CASSSRQAFNEKLFF
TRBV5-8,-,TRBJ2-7,CASSLGLTHTYEQYF
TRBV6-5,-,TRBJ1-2,CASSYDLFDGYTF
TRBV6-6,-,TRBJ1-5,CASSYPGGGNQPQHF